This T cell receptor beta chain derives from a study of technical replicates of blood from several donors. Germline-derived CDR1 and CDR2 are SGHRS and YFSETQ. This CDR3 has 15 amino acids. V dropped 7 bases and J dropped 5 bases, with 18 bases sitting between them. Here immunoSEQ multiplex PCR was the method, and the copy in TCRdb shows in-frame clones only, minus some. Here the sample spans 80,000 to 100,000 clones, roughly 96% being singletons. This rearrangement joins TRBV5-1 to TRBJ2-2, with a weak D call TRBD2 (6 bases). Sequenced: T cells isolated from PBMCs. The TCR was taken from a human donor in good health. CDR3 amino acids: CASRQPGRSTGELFF. DNA of the CDR3: TGCGCCAGCCGGCAGCCAGGGAGGTCAACCGGGGAGCTGTTTTTT.